This T cell receptor (beta chain) was obtained from a study of T cell repertoires in cytomegalovirus infection. Background on the study: It can be stated that public TCR beta signatures indicated CMV infection as well as a matching HLA type.

The table lists this clonotype with many counts. Using its own MiXCR run on the reads, TCRdb lists one record per CDR3 protein. Of 250,000 to 350,000 distinct CDR3 sequences in the sample, roughly 26% were seen once. The clonotype comes from a human donor in good health (CMV status not recorded). Some clones in this sample may be carry-over from other donors' samples. The specimen sequenced was PBMCs.

For the CDR3, the DNA is TGTGCCAGCAGCTGGACCGGGACATTCTCCTACGAGCAGTACTTC. Amino acids: CASSWTGTFSYEQYF. The chain couples TRBV7-2 to TRBJ2-7; TRBD1 might be the D (6 bases). The germline gives CDR1 SGHTA, CDR2 FQGNSA. The CDR3 runs to 15 residues. Trimming cost V 4 bases and J 0 bases, with 13 bases left between them.